This T cell receptor (beta chain) was identified in a study of cytomegalovirus exposure and HLA in healthy donors. Study-level information: Among the 300 to 500 donors who were genotyped, approximately 83% fell in the genetic ancestry cluster that is associated with self-reported Caucasian donors.

On this clone itself: Its specificity is not known.

Whole-study results and caveats: TCR beta sequences reportedly predicted most subjects' HLA-A and HLA-B alleles accurately. CMV antigen specificity of three CMV-associated chains was confirmed in vitro.

In the PCR, 60 Vbeta and 13 Jbeta primers were used. Sequenced by immunoSEQ multiplex PCR; TCRdb stores in-frame clones only, minus some. The sample lists roughly 200,000 clones; 65% to 85% were seen once. This CDR3 contains 15 residues. V was cut by 6 bases and J by 1 base, with 17 bases left in between. Germline V gene sequence: CDR1 SQVTM, CDR2 ANQGSEA. The V and J genes are TRBV29-1 and TRBJ2-3; D is perhaps TRBD1 (5 bases). The TCR comes from a man aged 25-45 years in good health and CMV-seronegative. The material sequenced was PBMCs. Here the CDR3 reads CSVARQKTGTDTQYF. The CDR3 bases are TGCAGCGTCGCGAGACAGAAAACCGGCACAGATACGCAGTATTTT.